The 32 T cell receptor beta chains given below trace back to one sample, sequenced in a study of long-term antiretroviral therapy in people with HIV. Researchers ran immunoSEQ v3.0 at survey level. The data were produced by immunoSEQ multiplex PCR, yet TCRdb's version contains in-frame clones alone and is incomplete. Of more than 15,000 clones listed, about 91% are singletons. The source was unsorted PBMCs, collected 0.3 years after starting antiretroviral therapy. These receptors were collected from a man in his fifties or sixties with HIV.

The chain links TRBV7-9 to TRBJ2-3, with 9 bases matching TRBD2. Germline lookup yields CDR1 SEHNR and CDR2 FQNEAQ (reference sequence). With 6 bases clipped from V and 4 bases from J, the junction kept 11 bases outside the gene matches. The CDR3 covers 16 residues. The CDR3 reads CASRKGASGNADTQYF. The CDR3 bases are TGTGCCAGCAGGAAGGGGGCTAGCGGGAATGCAGATACGCAGTATTTT.

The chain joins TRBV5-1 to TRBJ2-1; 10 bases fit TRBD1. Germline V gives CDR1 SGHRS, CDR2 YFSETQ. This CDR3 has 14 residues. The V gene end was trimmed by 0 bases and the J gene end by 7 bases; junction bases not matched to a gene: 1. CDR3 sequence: CASSLGTGGNEQFF. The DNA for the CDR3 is TGCGCCAGCAGCTTGGGGACAGGGGGGAATGAGCAGTTCTTC.

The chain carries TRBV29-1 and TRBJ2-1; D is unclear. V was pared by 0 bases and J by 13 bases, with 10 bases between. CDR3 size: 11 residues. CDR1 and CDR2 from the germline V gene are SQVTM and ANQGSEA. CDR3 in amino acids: CSVEDSVVQFF. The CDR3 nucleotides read TGCAGCGTTGAAGATTCGGTAGTTCAGTTCTTC.

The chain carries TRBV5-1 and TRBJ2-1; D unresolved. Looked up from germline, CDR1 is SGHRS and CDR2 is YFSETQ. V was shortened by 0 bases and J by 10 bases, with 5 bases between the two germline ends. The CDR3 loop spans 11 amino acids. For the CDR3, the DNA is TGCGCCAGCAGCTTGGTGGAAGAGCAGTTCTTC. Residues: CASSLVEEQFF. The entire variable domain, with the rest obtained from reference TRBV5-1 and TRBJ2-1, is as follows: KAGVTQTPRYLIKTRGQQVTLSCSPISGHRSVSWYQQTPGQGLQFLFEYFSETQRNKGNFPGRFSGRQFSNSRSEMNVSTLELGDSALYLCASSLVEEQFFGPGTRLTVL.

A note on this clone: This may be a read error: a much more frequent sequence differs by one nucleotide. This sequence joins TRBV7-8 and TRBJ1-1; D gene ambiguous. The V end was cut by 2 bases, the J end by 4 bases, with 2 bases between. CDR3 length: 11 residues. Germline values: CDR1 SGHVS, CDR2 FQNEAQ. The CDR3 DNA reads TGTGCCAGCAGCTTATCCACTGAAGCTTTCTTT. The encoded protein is CASSLSTEAFF.

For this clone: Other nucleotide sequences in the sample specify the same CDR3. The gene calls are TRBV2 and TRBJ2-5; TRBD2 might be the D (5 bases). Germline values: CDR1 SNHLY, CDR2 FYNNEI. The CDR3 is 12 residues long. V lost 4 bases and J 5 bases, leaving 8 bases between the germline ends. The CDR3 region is CASSGGRETQYF. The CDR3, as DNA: TGTGCCAGCAGTGGAGGGCGGGAGACCCAGTACTTC. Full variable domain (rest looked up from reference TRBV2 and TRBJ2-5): EPEVTQTPSHQVTQMGQEVILRCVPISNHLYFYWYRQILGQKVEFLVSFYNNEISEKSEIFDDQFSVERPDGSNFTLKIRSTKLEDSAMYFCASSGGRETQYFGPGTRLLVL.

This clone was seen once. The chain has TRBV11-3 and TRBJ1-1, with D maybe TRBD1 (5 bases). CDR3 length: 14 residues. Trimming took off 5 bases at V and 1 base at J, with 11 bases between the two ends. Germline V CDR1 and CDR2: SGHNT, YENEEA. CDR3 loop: CASSPGRANTEAFF. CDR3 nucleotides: TGTGCCAGCAGCCCAGGGAGGGCGAACACTGAAGCTTTCTTT.

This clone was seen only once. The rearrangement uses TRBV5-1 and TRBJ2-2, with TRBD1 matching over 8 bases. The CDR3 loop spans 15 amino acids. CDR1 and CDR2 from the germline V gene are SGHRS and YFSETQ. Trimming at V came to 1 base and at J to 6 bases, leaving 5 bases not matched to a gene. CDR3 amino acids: CASSLTGGYAGELFF. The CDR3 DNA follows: TGCGCCAGCAGCTTGACAGGGGGGTATGCCGGGGAGCTGTTTTTT.

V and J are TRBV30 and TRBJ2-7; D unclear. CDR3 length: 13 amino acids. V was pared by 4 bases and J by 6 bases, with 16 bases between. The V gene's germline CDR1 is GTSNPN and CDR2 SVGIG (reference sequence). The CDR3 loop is CAWIRSSPGEQYF. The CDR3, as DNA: TGTGCCTGGATCCGGTCCTCCCCCGGCGAGCAGTACTTC.

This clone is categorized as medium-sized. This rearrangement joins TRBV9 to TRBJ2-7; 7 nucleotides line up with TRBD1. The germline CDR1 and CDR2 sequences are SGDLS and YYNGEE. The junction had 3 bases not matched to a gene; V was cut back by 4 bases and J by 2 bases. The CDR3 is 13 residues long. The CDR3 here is CASSHGTAYEQYF. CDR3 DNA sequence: TGTGCCAGCAGCCACGGGACAGCCTACGAGCAGTACTTC. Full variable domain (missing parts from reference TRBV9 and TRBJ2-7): DSGVTQTPKHLITATGQRVTLRCSPRSGDLSVYWYQQSLDQGLQFLIQYYNGEERAKGNILERFSAQQFPDLHSELNLSSLELGDSALYFCASSHGTAYEQYFGPGTRLTVT.

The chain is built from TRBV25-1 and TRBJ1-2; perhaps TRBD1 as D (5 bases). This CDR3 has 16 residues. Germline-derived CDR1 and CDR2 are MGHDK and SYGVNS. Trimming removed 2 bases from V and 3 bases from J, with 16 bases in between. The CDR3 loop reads CASSEIDRRDHYGYTF. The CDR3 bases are TGTGCCAGCAGTGAAATCGATCGTAGGGACCACTATGGCTACACCTTC.

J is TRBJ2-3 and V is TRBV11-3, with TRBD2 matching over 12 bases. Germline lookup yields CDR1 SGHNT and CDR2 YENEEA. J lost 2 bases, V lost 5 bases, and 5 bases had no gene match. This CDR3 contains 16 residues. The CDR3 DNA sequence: TGTGCCAGCAGCCCTACTAGCGGGGGGTTCACAGATACGCAGTATTTT. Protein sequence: CASSPTSGGFTDTQYF.

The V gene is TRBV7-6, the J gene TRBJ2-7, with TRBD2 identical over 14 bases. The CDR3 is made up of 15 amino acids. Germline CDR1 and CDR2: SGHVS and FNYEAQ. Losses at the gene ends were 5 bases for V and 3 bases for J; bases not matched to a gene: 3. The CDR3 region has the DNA TGTGCCAGCAGCCCTGGGACTAGCGGGGGCTACGAGCAGTACTTC. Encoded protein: CASSPGTSGGYEQYF.

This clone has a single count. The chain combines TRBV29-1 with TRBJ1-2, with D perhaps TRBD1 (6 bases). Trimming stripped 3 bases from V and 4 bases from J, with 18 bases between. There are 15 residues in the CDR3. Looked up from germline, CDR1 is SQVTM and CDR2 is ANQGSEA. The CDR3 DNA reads TGCAGCGTTGAGGGCGGACAGACCCGACTCTATGGCTACACCTTC. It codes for CSVEGGQTRLYGYTF.

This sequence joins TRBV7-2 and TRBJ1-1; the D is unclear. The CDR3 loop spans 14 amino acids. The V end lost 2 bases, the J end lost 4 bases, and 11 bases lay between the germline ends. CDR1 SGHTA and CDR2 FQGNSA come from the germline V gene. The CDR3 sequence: CASSLTGLITEAFF. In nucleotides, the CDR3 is TGTGCCAGCAGCTTAACGGGATTGATCACTGAAGCTTTCTTT.

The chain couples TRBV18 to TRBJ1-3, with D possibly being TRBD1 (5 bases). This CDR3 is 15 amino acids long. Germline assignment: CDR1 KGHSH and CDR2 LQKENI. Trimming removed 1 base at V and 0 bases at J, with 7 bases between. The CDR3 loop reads CASSPRGSSGNTIYF. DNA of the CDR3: TGTGCCAGCTCACCACGGGGGAGCTCTGGAAACACCATATATTTT. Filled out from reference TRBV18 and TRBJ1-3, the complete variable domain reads NAGVMQNPRHLVRRRGQEARLRCSPMKGHSHVYWYRQLPEEGLKFMVYLQKENIIDESGMPKERFSAEFPKEGPSILRIQQVVRGDSAAYFCASSPRGSSGNTIYFGEGSWLTVV.

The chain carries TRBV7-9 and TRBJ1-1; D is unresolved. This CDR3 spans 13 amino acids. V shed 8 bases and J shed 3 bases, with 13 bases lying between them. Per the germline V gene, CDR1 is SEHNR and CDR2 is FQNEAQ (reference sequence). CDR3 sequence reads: CASSTGVDTEAFF. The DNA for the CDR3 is TGTGCCAGCTCGACGGGAGTGGACACTGAAGCTTTCTTT.

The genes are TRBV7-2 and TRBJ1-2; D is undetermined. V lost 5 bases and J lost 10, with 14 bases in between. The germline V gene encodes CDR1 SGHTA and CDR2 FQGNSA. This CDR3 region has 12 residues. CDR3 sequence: CASSVERVVYTF. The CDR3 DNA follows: TGTGCCAGCAGCGTCGAGCGGGTCGTCTACACCTTC.

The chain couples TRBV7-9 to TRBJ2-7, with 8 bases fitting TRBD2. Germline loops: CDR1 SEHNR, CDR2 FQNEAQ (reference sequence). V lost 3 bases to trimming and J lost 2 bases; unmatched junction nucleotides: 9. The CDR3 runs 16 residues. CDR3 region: CASSFFRGGFPYEQYF. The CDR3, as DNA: TGTGCCAGCAGCTTTTTTCGCGGGGGGTTCCCCTACGAGCAGTACTTC.

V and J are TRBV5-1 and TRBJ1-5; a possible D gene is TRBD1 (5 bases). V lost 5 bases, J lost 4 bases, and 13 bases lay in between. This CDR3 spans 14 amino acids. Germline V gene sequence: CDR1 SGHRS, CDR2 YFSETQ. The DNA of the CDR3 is TGCGCCAGCAGTACTGGGGCACTTAATCAGCCCCAGCATTTT. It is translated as CASSTGALNQPQHF.

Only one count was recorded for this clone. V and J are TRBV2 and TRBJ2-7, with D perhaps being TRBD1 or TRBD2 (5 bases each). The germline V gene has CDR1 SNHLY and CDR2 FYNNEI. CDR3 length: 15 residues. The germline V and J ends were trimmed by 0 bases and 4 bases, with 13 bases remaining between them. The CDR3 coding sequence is TGTGCCAGCAGTGAAGCCGGGCAGGGAGCTTACGAGCAGTACTTC. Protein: CASSEAGQGAYEQYF.

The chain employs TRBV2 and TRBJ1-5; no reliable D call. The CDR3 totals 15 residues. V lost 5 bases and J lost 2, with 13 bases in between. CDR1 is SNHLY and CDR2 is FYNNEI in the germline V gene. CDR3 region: CASSSEREGNQPQHF. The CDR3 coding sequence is TGTGCCAGCAGTTCCGAACGGGAGGGCAATCAGCCCCAGCATTTT.

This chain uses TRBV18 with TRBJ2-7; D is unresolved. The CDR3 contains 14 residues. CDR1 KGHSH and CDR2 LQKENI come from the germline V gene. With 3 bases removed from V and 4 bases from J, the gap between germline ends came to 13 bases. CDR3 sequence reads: CASSPAGWQYEQYF. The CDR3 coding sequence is TGTGCCAGCTCACCGGCCGGTTGGCAGTACGAGCAGTACTTC.

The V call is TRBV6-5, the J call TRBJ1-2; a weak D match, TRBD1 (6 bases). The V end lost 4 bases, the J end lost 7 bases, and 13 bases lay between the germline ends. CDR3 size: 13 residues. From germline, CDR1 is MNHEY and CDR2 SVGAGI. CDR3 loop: CASSWDTAIGYTF. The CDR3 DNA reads TGTGCCAGCAGTTGGGACACTGCTATTGGCTACACCTTC.

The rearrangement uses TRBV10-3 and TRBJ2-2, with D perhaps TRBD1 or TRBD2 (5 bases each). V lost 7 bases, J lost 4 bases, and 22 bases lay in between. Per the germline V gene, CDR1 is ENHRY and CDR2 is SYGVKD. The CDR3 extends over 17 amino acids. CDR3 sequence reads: CAITGDPWGIGTGELFF. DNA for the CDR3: TGTGCCATCACTGGGGACCCGTGGGGAATTGGCACCGGGGAGCTGTTTTTT.

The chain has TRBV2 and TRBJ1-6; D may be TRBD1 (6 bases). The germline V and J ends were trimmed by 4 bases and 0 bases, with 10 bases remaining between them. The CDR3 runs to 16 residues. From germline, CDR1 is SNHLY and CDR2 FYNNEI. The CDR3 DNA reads TGTGCCAGCAGTGGGACAGCCAGCTCCTATAATTCACCCCTCCACTTT. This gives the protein CASSGTASSYNSPLHF.

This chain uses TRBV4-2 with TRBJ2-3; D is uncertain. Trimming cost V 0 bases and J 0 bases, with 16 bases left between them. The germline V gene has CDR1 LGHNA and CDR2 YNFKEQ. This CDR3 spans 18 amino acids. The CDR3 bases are TGTGCCAGCAGCCAAGAGTTGTGGCTACCAACTAGCACAGATACGCAGTATTTT. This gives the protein CASSQELWLPTSTDTQYF.

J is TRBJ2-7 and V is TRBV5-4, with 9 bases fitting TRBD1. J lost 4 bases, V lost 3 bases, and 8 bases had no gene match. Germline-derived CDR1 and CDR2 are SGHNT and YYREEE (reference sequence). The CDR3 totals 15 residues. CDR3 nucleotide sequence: TGTGCCAGCAGCTCCTCGGGGACAGGGTTATACGAGCAGTACTTC. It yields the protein CASSSSGTGLYEQYF. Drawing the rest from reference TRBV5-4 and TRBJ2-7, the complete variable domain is ETGVTQSPTHLIKTRGQQVTLRCSSQSGHNTVSWYQQALGQGPQFIFQYYREEENGRGNFPPRFSGLQFPNYSSELNVNALELDDSALYLCASSSSGTGLYEQYFGPGTRLTVT.

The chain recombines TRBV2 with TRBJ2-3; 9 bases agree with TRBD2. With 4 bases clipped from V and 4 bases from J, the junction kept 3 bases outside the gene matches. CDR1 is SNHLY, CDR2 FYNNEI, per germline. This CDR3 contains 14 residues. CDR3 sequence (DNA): TGTGCCAGCAGTGGGACTAGCGTGGCAGATACGCAGTATTTT. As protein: CASSGTSVADTQYF.

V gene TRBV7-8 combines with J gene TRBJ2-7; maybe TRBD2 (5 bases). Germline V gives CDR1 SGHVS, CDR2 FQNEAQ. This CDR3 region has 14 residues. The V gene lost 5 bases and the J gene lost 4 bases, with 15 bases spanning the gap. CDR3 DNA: TGTGCCAGCAGCCTTTCGGTAACGGGGTACGAGCAGTACTTC. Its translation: CASSLSVTGYEQYF. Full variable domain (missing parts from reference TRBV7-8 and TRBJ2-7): GAGVSQSPRYKVAKRGQDVALRCDPISGHVSLFWYQQALGQGPEFLTYFQNEAQLDKSGLPSDRFFAERPEGSVSTLKIQRTQQEDSAVYLCASSLSVTGYEQYFGPGTRLTVT.

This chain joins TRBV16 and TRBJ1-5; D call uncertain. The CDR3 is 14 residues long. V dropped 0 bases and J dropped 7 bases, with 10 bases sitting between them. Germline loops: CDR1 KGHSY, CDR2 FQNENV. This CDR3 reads CASSQSRGIQPQHF. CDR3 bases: TGTGCCAGCAGCCAATCGAGAGGGATCCAGCCCCAGCATTTT.

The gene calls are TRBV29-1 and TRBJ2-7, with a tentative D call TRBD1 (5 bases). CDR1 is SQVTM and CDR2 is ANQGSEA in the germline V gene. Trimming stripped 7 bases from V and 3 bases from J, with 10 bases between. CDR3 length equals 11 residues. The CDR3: CSARRGYEQYF. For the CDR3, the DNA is TGCAGCGCCCGAAGGGGCTACGAGCAGTACTTC.